Listed here are 5 T cell receptor beta chains from one sample, sequenced in a study of graft-versus-host responses after intestinal transplantation. No antigen is known for these receptors. Only in-frame clones appear in the TCRdb table, and some are missing; sequencing was by immunoSEQ multiplex PCR. Among 95,000 to 110,000 clones, roughly 93% were seen once, and the ten largest hold roughly 1%. The source was unstimulated CD8+ T cells sorted from spleen or lymph node cells, collected before intestinal transplant. The receptor set was obtained from a human donor who received an intestinal transplant.

The chain has TRBV18 and TRBJ1-1; 8 positions match TRBD1. CDR3 length equals 15 residues. CDR1 and CDR2 from the germline V gene are KGHSH and LQKENI. With 4 bases clipped from V and 4 bases from J, the junction kept 8 bases outside the gene matches. The CDR3 sequence: CASSQPLTGGTEAFF. CDR3 nucleotides: TGTGCCAGCTCACAGCCCCTTACAGGGGGCACTGAAGCTTTCTTT.

The chain joins TRBV7-2 to TRBJ2-5, with no clear D. The V end lost 2 bases, the J end lost 5 bases, and 15 bases lay between the germline ends. Germline V gene sequence: CDR1 SGHTA, CDR2 FQGNSA. The CDR3 covers 15 residues. CDR3 loop: CASSLSRRVGETQYF. The CDR3 DNA is TGTGCCAGCAGCTTATCGAGACGAGTAGGGGAGACCCAGTACTTC. Full variable domain (missing parts from reference TRBV7-2 and TRBJ2-5): GAGVSQSPSNKVTEKGKDVELRCDPISGHTALYWYRQSLGQGLEFLIYFQGNSAPDKSGLPSDRFSAERTGGSVSTLTIQRTQQEDSAVYLCASSLSRRVGETQYFGPGTRLLVL.

The gene calls are TRBV19 and TRBJ1-5, with 7 bases aligning to TRBD1. Losses at the gene ends were 4 bases for V and 0 bases for J; bases not matched to a gene: 12. The CDR3 covers 18 residues. Germline V CDR1 and CDR2: LNHDA, SQIVND (reference sequence). The DNA of the CDR3 is TGTGCCAGTAGTACCCCGGAGGGGGCCGGGTATAGCAATCAGCCCCAGCATTTT. It specifies CASSTPEGAGYSNQPQHF.

The genes are TRBV4-1 and TRBJ1-5; unclear D gene. The CDR3 has 14 amino acids. V was pared by 1 base and J by 1 base, with 5 bases between. The germline CDR1 and CDR2 sequences are MGHRA and YSYEKL. CDR3 sequence (DNA): TGCGCCAGCAGCCAAGTGGGCAGCAATCAGCCCCAGCATTTT. It specifies CASSQVGSNQPQHF.

The V gene is TRBV19, the J gene TRBJ2-1, with TRBD1 identical over 7 bases. J gave up 5 bases and V 5 bases, and 6 bases lay outside the gene matches. Germline values: CDR1 LNHDA, CDR2 SQIVND (reference sequence). The CDR3 covers 14 residues. The CDR3 loop is CASSYRGFNNEQFF. DNA for the CDR3: TGTGCCAGTAGTTACAGGGGTTTCAACAATGAGCAGTTCTTC.